The clone carrying this T cell receptor (beta chain) showed up just a few times. Its specificity is unknown. This sample was taken from a study of T-cell reconstitution after alpha-beta-depleted transplantation in children. Study-wide results and limits: Hyperexpanded clones declined; after one year, newly produced T cells mostly supplied diversity. In patients about two months after transplant, alpha-beta T cells reportedly arose from several hundred expanded graft clones. Some patients' high day-60 TCRbeta diversity was traced to surviving recipient T cells and thymic progenitors.

The ends were cut back, 2 bases at V and 5 bases at J, with 13 bases in the middle. Germline CDR1 SGHDT, CDR2 YYEEEE. The CDR3 is 14 residues long. Unique molecular identifiers were used to barcode this TCRbeta library. Via MiXCR, TCRdb re-called the PCR reads, giving one row per CDR3 protein. The table includes roughly 490,000 distinct CDR3 sequences, about an eighth detected once. The receptor was isolated from a female patient aged 2 to 10 who had a stem cell transplant for aplastic anemia, so the T cells may come from the graft donor. The chain combines TRBV5-6 with TRBJ1-2; maybe TRBD1 (6 bases). The specimen was PBMCs, mostly from graft donor cells, collected 180 days after TCRalphabeta/CD19-depleted stem cell transplant. For the CDR3, the DNA is TGTGCCAGCAGCTTATCCGGGACAAGTTATGGCTACACCTTC. This translates into CASSLSGTSYGYTF.